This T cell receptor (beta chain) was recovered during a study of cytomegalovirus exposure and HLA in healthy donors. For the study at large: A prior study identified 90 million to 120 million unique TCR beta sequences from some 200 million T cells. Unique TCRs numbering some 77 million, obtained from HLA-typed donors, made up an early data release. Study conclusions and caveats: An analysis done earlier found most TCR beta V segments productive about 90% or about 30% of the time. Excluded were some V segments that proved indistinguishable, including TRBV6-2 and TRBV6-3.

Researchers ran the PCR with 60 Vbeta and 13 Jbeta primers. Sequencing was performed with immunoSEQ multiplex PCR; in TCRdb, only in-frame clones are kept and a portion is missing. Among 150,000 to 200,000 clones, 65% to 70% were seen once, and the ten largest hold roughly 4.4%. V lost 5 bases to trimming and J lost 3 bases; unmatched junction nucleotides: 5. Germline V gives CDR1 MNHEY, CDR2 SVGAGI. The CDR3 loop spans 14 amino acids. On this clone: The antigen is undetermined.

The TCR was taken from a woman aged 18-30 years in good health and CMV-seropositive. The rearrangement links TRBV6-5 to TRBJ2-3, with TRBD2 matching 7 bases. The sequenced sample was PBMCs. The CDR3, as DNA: TGTGCCAGCAGTATTGCGGGAGCAACAGATACGCAGTATTTT. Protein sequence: CASSIAGATDTQYF.